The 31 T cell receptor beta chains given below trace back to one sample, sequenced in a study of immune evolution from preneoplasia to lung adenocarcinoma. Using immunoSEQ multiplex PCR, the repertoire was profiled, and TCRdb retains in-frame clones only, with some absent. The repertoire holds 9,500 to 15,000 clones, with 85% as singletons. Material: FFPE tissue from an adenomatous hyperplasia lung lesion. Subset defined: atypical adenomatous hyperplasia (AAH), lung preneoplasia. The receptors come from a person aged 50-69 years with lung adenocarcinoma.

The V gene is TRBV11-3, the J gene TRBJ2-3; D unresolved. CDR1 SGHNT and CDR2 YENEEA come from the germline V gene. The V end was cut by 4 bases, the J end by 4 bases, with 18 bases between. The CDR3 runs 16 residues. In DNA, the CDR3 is TGTGCCAGCAGCTCCCGGACCAGAACAAAGGCAGATACGCAGTATTTT. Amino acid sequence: CASSSRTRTKADTQYF.

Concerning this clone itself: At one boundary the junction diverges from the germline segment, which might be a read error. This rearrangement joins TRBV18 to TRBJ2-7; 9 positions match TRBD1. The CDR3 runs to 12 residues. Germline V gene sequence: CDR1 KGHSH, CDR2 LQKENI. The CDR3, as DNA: TGTGCCAGCTCACCACGACCGGGACAGGGTTTCTTC. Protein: CASSPRPGQGFF.

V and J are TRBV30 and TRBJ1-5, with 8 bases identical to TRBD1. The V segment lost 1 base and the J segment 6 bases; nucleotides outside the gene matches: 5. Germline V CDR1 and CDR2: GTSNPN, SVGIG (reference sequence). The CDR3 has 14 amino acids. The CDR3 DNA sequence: TGTGCCTGGAGTGCACAGGGGGGATTTCAGCCCCAGCATTTT. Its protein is CAWSAQGGFQPQHF.

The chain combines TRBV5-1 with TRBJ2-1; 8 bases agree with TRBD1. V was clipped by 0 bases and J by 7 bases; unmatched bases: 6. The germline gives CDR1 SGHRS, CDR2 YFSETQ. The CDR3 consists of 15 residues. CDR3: CASSLAGQGANEQFF. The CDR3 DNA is TGCGCCAGCAGCTTGGCCGGTCAGGGGGCAAATGAGCAGTTCTTC.

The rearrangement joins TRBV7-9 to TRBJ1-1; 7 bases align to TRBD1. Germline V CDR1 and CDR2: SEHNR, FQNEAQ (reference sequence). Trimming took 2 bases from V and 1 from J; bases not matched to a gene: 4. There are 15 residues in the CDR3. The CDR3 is CASSLLGQSNTEAFF. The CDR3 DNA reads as TGTGCCAGCAGCTTATTGGGACAGTCGAACACTGAAGCTTTCTTT.

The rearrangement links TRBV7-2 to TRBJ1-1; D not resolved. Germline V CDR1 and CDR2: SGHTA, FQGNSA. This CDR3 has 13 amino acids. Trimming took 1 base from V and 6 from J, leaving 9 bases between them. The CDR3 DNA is TGTGCCAGCAGCTTAGAGTCGTTTTCTGAAGCTTTCTTT. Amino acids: CASSLESFSEAFF.

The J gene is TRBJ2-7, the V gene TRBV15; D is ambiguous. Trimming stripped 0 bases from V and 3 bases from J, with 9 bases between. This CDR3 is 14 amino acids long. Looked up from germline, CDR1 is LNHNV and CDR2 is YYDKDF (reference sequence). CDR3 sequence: CATSRDVESYEQYF. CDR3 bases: TGTGCCACCAGCAGAGATGTGGAGAGCTACGAGCAGTACTTC.

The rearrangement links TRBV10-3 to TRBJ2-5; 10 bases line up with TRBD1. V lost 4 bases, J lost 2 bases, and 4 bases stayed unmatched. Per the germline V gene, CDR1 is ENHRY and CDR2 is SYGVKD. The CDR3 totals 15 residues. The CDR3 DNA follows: TGTGCCATCAGTGGGGGACAGGGGAGGCAAGAGACCCAGTACTTC. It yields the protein CAISGGQGRQETQYF.

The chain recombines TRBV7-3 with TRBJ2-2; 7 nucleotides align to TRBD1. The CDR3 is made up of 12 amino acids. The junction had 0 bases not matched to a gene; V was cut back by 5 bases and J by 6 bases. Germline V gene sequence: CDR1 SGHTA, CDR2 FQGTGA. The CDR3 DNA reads TGTGCCAGCAGCCAGGGGGCCGGGGAGCTGTTTTTT. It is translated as CASSQGAGELFF.

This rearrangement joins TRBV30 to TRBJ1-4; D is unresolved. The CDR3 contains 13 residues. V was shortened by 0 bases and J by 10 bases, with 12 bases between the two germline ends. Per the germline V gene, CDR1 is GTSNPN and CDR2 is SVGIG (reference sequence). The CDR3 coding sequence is TGTGCCTGGAGTGTACAAGTCGAGGGAAAACTGTTTTTT. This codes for CAWSVQVEGKLFF.

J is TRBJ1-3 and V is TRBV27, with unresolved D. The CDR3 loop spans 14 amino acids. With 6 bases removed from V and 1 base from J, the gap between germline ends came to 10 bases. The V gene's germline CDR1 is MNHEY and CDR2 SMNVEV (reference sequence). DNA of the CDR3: TGTGCCAGCAGGGCTCCGGGTTCTGGAAACACCATATATTTT. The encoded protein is CASRAPGSGNTIYF.

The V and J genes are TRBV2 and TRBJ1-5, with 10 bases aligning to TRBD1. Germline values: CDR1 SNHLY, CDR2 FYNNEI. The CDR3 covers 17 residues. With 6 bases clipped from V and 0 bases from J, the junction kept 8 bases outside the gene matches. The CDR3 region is CASSLGTGAHSNQPQHF. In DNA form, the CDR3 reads TGTGCCAGCAGCCTCGGGACAGGGGCCCATAGCAATCAGCCCCAGCATTTT.

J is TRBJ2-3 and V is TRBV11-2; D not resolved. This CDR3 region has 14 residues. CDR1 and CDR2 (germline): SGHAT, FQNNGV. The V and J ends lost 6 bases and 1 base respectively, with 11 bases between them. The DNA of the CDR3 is TGTGCCAGCAGAATGGGCTTCGGCACAGATACGCAGTATTTT. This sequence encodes CASRMGFGTDTQYF.

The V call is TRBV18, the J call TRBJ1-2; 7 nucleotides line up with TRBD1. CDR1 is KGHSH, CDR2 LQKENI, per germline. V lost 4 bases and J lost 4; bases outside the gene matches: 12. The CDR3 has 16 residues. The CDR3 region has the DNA TGTGCCAGCTCACAGGGTTCGACAGGGCAGGCCTATGGCTACACCTTC. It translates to CASSQGSTGQAYGYTF.

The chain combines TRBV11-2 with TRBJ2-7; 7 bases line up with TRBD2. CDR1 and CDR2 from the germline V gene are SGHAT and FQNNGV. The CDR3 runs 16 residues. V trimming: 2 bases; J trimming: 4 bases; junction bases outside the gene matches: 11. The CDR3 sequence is CASSLSSGAAGYEQYF. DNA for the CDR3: TGTGCCAGCAGCTTATCAAGCGGGGCCGCGGGGTACGAGCAGTACTTC. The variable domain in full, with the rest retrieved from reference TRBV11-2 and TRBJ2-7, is EAGVAQSPRYKIIEKRQSVAFWCNPISGHATLYWYQQILGQGPKLLIQFQNNGVVDDSQLPKDRFSAERLKGVDSTLKIQPAKLEDSAVYLCASSLSSGAAGYEQYFGPGTRLTVT.

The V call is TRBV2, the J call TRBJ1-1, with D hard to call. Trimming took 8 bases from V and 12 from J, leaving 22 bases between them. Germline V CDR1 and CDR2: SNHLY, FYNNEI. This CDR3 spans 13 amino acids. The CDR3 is CASSPTAEDFSFF. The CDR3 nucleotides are TGTGCCAGCTCCCCCACAGCCGAGGATTTTTCTTTCTTT.

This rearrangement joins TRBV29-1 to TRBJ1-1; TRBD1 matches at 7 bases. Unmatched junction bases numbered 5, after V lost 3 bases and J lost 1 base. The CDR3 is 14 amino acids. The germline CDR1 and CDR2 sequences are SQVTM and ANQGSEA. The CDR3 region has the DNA TGCAGCGTTGAGGTCGGGACAGCGAACACTGAAGCTTTCTTT. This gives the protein CSVEVGTANTEAFF.

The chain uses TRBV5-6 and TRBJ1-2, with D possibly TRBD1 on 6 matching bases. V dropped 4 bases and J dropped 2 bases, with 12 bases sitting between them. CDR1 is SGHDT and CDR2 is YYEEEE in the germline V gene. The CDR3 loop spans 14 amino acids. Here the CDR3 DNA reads TGTGCCAGCAGCCAGGACAGAGGCAACTATGGCTACACCTTC. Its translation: CASSQDRGNYGYTF. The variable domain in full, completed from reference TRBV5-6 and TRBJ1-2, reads DAGVTQSPTHLIKTRGQQVTLRCSPKSGHDTVSWYQQALGQGPQFIFQYYEEEERQRGNFPDRFSGHQFPNYSSELNVNALLLGDSALYLCASSQDRGNYGYTFGSGTRLTVV.

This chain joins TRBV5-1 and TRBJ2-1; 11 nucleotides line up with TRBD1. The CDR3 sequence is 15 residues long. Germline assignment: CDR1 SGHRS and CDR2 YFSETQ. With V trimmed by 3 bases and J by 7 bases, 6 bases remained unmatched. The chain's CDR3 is CASSYRGQGVNEQFF. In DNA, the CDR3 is TGCGCCAGCAGCTACCGGGGACAGGGGGTTAATGAGCAGTTCTTC.

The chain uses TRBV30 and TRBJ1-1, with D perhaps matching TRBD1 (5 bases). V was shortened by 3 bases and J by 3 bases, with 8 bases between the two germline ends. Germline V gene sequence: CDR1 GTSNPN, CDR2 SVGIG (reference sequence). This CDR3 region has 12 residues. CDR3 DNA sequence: TGTGCCTGGAGGGGGGGGGACACTGAAGCTTTCTTT. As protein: CAWRGGDTEAFF.

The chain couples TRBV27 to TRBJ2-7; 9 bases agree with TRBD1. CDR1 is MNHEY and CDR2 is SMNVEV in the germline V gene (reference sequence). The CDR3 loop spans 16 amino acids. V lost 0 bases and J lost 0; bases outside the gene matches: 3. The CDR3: CASSLSATGGSYEQYF. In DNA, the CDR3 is TGTGCCAGCAGTTTATCCGCGACAGGGGGCTCCTACGAGCAGTACTTC.

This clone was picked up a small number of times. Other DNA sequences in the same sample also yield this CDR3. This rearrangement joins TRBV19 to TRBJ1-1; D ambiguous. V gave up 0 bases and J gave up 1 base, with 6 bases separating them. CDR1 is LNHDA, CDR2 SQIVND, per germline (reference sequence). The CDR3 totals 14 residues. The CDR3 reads CASSIDLENTEAFF. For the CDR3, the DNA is TGTGCCAGTAGTATAGATCTAGAGAACACTGAAGCTTTCTTT. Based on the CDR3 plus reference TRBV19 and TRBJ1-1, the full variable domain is DGGITQSPKYLFRKEGQNVTLSCEQNLNHDAMYWYRQDPGQGLRLIYYSQIVNDFQKGDIAEGYSVSREKKESFPLTVTSAQKNPTAFYLCASSIDLENTEAFFGQGTRLTVV.

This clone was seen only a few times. CDR3 sequence reads: CASSLQFNYGYTF. Written as DNA, the CDR3 is TGTGCCAGCAGCTTACAGTTTAACTATGGCTACACCTTC. The chain is built from TRBV7-2 and TRBJ1-2; D gene unclear. The CDR3 sequence is 13 residues long. Germline CDR1 SGHTA, CDR2 FQGNSA. Between the trimmed V and J ends, which lost 2 bases and 1 base, there was a span of 5 bases.

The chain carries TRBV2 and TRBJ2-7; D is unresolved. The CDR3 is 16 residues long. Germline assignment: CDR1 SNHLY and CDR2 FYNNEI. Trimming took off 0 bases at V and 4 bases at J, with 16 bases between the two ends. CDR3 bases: TGTGCCAGCAGTGAAGCGCTTAGTGGGCTGCCTTACGAGCAGTACTTC. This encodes CASSEALSGLPYEQYF. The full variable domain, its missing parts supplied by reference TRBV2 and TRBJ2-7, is EPEVTQTPSHQVTQMGQEVILRCVPISNHLYFYWYRQILGQKVEFLVSFYNNEISEKSEIFDDQFSVERPDGSNFTLKIRSTKLEDSAMYFCASSEALSGLPYEQYFGPGTRLTVT.

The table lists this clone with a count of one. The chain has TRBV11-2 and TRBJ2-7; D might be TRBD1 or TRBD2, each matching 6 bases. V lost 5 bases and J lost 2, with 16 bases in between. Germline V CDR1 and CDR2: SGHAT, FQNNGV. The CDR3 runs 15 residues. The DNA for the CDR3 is TGTGCCAGCAGCCTAGGTCGGGGGCCCCCCTACGAGCAGTACTTC. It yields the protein CASSLGRGPPYEQYF. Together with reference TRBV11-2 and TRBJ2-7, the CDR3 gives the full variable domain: EAGVAQSPRYKIIEKRQSVAFWCNPISGHATLYWYQQILGQGPKLLIQFQNNGVVDDSQLPKDRFSAERLKGVDSTLKIQPAKLEDSAVYLCASSLGRGPPYEQYFGPGTRLTVT.

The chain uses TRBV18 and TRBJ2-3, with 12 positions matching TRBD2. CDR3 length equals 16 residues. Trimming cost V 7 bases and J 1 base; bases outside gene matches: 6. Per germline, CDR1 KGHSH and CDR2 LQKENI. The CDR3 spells CASLRLAGAGTDTQYF. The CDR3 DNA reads TGTGCCAGCTTACGACTAGCGGGAGCCGGCACAGATACGCAGTATTTT.

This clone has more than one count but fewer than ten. The CDR3 nucleotides are TGTGCCAGCAGCTCCAAGCGGACAGGGGAGGGCTACACCTTC. This gives the protein CASSSKRTGEGYTF. This rearrangement joins TRBV7-8 to TRBJ1-2; 9 bases match TRBD1. V lost 4 bases, J lost 8 bases, and 8 bases stayed unmatched. Germline V gene sequence: CDR1 SGHVS, CDR2 FQNEAQ. The CDR3 contains 14 residues. Combining the CDR3 with reference TRBV7-8 and TRBJ1-2 gives the whole variable domain GAGVSQSPRYKVAKRGQDVALRCDPISGHVSLFWYQQALGQGPEFLTYFQNEAQLDKSGLPSDRFFAERPEGSVSTLKIQRTQQEDSAVYLCASSSKRTGEGYTFGSGTRLTVV.

The CDR3 loop reads CASMALGGSRHQPQHF. The CDR3 bases are TGTGCCAGTATGGCCCTAGGGGGAAGTCGTCATCAGCCCCAGCATTTT. The rearrangement uses TRBV19 and TRBJ1-5, with D tentatively TRBD1 (6 bases). Germline lookup yields CDR1 LNHDA and CDR2 SQIVND (reference sequence). The CDR3 has 16 amino acids. The ends were cut back, 7 bases at V and 5 bases at J, with 21 bases in the middle.

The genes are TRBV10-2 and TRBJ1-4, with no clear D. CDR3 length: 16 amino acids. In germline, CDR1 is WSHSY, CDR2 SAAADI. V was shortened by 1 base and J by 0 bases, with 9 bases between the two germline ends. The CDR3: CASSEWSGPTNEKLFF. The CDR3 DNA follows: TGCGCCAGCAGTGAGTGGAGCGGTCCAACTAATGAAAAACTGTTTTTT.

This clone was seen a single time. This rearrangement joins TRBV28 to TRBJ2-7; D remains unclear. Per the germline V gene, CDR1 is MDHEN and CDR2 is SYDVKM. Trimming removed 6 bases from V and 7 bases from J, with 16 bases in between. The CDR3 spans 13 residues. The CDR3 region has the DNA TGTGCCAGCAGACTTCCGCACGCATCTGAGCAGTACTTC. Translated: CASRLPHASEQYF.

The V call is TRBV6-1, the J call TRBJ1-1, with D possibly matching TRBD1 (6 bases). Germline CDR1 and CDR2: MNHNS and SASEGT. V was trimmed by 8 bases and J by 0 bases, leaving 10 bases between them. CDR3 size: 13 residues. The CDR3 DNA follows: TGTGCCAGCGGGGGGCACATGAACACTGAAGCTTTCTTT. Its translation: CASGGHMNTEAFF.